The clone carrying this T cell receptor beta chain has just a few counts. Antigen unknown. The data stem from a study of beta chain features in type 1 diabetes. Sorting based on CD45RO/CCR7/CD25/CD127/CD95/CD27 separated CD4+ naive, central memory, regulatory and stem cell-like memory cells. In all sorted populations, purity surpassed 95%. This CDR3 region has 16 residues. The ends lost 5 bases at V and 7 bases at J; junction bases unmatched: 14. From germline, CDR1 is SGHVS and CDR2 FQNEAQ. The isolated RNA, all of it, was reverse transcribed, so expressed TCRB transcripts were what got sequenced. Data came from immunoSEQ multiplex PCR; TCRdb stores just in-frame clones and leaves some out. The data hold roughly 340,000 clones, with about 13% observed a single time. Study-level points and caveats: People with Type 1 diabetes carried modestly yet significantly shorter TCRB CDR3s in all four CD4+ subsets. Using cDNA template may skew counts toward highly expressing activated cells. Patients' naive, central memory and Treg TCRB repertoires seemed closer to one another than those of healthy donors.

The specimen sequenced was naive CD4+ T cells from blood. This TCR derives from a young woman with type 1 diabetes. The V and J genes are TRBV7-8 and TRBJ2-5, with 9 positions matching TRBD2. The CDR3 DNA follows: TGTGCCAGCAGCCTCCTCGGGGCGGGAGGGCCTATGACCCAGTACTTC. Translating gives CASSLLGAGGPMTQYF.